These T cell receptor beta chains were read from a single sample in a study of Ad26.COV2.S vaccination and SARS-CoV-2 variants. Assay used: immunoSEQ multiplex PCR; TCRdb lists only in-frame clones, some missing. The sample holds about 680,000 clones, around 90% seen once. This specimen consisted of peripheral blood, obtained in a trial of Ad26.COV2.S vaccine versus placebo. The receptors originated from a person aged 18-65 years who received the Ad26.COV2.S COVID-19 vaccine or a placebo. CDR3s include the opening cysteine and the closing phenylalanine or tryptophan. Fields, in order: clone size, V gene, CDR3 protein. A row's size may be missing; if present it is once, few, many or a size class.

clone size: once; V gene: TRBV6-5; CDR3 protein: CASSAFAGDTQYF
clone size: .; V gene: TRBV12-3/TRBV12-4; CDR3 protein: CASSNRGDQPQHF
clone size: .; V gene: TRBV15; CDR3 protein: CATSRSRAYEQYF
clone size: .; V gene: TRBV10-2; CDR3 protein: CASSESRLKEAQETQYF
clone size: .; V gene: TRBV7-9; CDR3 protein: CASSLGDLNSYGYTF
clone size: .; V gene: TRBV4-2; CDR3 protein: CASSQDLQQRAFF
clone size: .; V gene: TRBV7-6; CDR3 protein: CASSLGLAGNYEQYF
clone size: .; V gene: TRBV7-9; CDR3 protein: CASSSIEKLFF
clone size: .; V gene: TRBV6-4; CDR3 protein: CASRPGLYTDTQYF
clone size: .; V gene: TRBV5-4; CDR3 protein: CASSLDNTDTQYF
clone size: .; V gene: TRBV12-3/TRBV12-4; CDR3 protein: CASSFYARAGYTF
clone size: .; V gene: TRBV27; CDR3 protein: CASSLRASGTYEQYF
clone size: once; V gene: TRBV5-1; CDR3 protein: CASKTFIAVQETQYF
clone size: .; V gene: TRBV5-5; CDR3 protein: CASSTGTSGTTQYF
clone size: .; V gene: TRBV30; CDR3 protein: CAWSKGLGEQYF
clone size: .; V gene: TRBV6-5; CDR3 protein: CASSYVAVPYEQYF
clone size: once; V gene: TRBV30; CDR3 protein: CAWSGGTGGAIVYNSPLHF
clone size: .; V gene: TRBV5-1; CDR3 protein: CASDSNEKLFF
clone size: .; V gene: TRBV24-1; CDR3 protein: CATSDSRLLNEQFF
clone size: once; V gene: TRBV19; CDR3 protein: CASSIGLLANTGELFF
clone size: .; V gene: TRBV30; CDR3 protein: CAWSPSNYGYTF
clone size: .; V gene: TRBV6-2/TRBV6-3; CDR3 protein: CASRPEGQIYGYTF